The subject of this entry is one T cell receptor (beta chain). This clonotype was recorded a few times. Its recognized antigen is unknown. Per-base qualities were not stored, and no clone one base away is much larger. The data derive from a study of spatial heterogeneity in lung cancer (dated by TCRdb to between 2018 and 2021). For the study in its entirety: More beta-chain than alpha-chain transcripts were consistently detected, likely reflecting higher beta-chain transcript abundance. A strong correlation was found between TCR transcript counts in tumor regions and a T cell transcriptional module score from matched bulk RNA-seq. In the raw uncorrected reads, each unique combination of TCR and UMI appeared more than ten times on average. TCR alpha and beta repertoires were quantitatively compared across multiple tumor regions, matched nontumor lung and blood in non-small cell lung cancer. Nonsynonymous mutation counts, determined by whole-exome sequencing of tumor tissue, were related to TCR repertoire features. At surgery, both alpha and beta chains were TCR-sequenced in roughly 200 tumor regions, about 64 matched nontumor lung samples and around 50 PBMC samples.

This specimen's time point label, per the study, means: sample taken at primary tumor resection. Donors were 65 to 85 patients with early-stage, untreated non-small cell lung cancer from the lung TRACERx cohort. Whole RNA extracted from tumor and nontumor lung tissue, or from cryopreserved PBMC samples, was used for TCR sequencing without cell sorting. A patient was chosen for TCR sequencing only when enough RNA was available from at least two tumor regions. Before selection, tumor and adjacent nontumor lung specimens were reviewed by a lung pathologist. Trimming removed 1 base from V and 1 base from J, leaving 22 bases between the germline ends. From its cysteine to its phenylalanine, the CDR3 spans 18 amino acids. Only CDR3 DNA is held: 54 bases, read in frame from base 1. The germline V gene encodes CDR1 DFQATT and CDR2 SNEGSKA (reference sequence). Receptor libraries were prepared by 5' RACE. Sequencing was performed on a NextSeq 500. In the TCR library protocol, a unique molecular identifier was attached to each TCR cDNA molecule so that PCR and sequencing errors could be corrected. The original methods were these. TCR identification, UMI-based error correction and CDR3 extraction were performed with Decombinator tools. Expanded TCRs were defined as those above a frequency of 2 per 1,000, corresponding to the top 1% of the tumor frequency distribution. Expanded tumor TCRs were classed as regional if statistically deemed absent (corrected P<0.05) from at least one tumor region, otherwise ubiquitous. Each repertoire was subsampled 100 times to 5,000 TCRs, after which Renyi diversity was computed with the R vegan package. CDR3 similarity networks were constructed using string-kernel similarity of amino acid triplets, with links drawn between CDR3s whose pairwise similarity was above 0.82. The public sequencing data were trimmed at Q25 with fastp and processed into clonotypes with MiXCR by TCRdb, which kept only in-frame beta chains. Duplicate CDR3 protein sequences are folded into a single record with the most common DNA and genes. TCRdb, not the authors, supplied the V and J calls. This sample gives some 20,000 distinct CDR3 sequences in total; about 6.5% of them show up just once. Of the sample, more than 20% falls within the top ten clones.

General findings and caveats noted by the study authors: Additional single-cell paired TCR alpha and beta sequencing was considered necessary to confirm, at a functional level, the hypothesis that regional TCRs recognize regional mutations. Estimated TCR-seq coverage of tumor T cells was only roughly 7% for alpha chains and approximately 14% for beta chains. The number of expanded intratumoral alpha and beta TCRs correlated with the tumor nonsynonymous mutation count. Counts of ubiquitous and regional expanded TCRs correlated with counts of ubiquitous and regional nonsynonymous mutations, respectively.

Specimen: lung tumor tissue, collected at surgery. Here the chain combines TRBV20-1 and TRBJ1-1; the D gene cannot be resolved reliably. The TCR sequence derives from a female donor with early-stage non-small cell lung cancer. The CDR3 protein: CSARGVGKGIERNTEAFF. The sequenced DNA is TGCAGTGCTAGAGGGGTAGGAAAAGGAATTGAACGGAACACTGAAGCTTTCTTT.